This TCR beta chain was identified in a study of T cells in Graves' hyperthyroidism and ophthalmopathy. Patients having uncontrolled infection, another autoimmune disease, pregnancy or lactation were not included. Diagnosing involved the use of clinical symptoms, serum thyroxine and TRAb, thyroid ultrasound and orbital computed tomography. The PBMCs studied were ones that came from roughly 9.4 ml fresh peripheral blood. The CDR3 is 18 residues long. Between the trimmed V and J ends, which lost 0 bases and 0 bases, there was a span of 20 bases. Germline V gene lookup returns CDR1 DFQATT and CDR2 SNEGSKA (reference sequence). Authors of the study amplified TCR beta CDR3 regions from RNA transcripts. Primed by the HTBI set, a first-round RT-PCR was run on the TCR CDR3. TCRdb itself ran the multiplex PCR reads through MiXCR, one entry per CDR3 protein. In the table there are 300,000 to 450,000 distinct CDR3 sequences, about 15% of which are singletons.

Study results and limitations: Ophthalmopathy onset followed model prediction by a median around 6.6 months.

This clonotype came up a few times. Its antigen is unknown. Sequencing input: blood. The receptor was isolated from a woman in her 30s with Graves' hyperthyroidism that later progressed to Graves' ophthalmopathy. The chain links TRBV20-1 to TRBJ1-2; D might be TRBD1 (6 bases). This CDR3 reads CSARDPQAWGASNYGYTF. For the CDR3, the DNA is TGCAGTGCTAGAGATCCCCAGGCATGGGGGGCCTCTAACTATGGCTACACCTTC.